This record looks at one TCR beta chain sequence and its context. Its matching antigen is unknown. The record originates from a study of Tregs in tolerant kidney transplant recipients. The table came from immunoSEQ multiplex PCR; TCRdb's copy has only in-frame clones and leaves some out. This sample has tens of thousands of clones, with around 87% found just once. Related graft donors supplied nonmyeloablative bone marrow transplants, and mixed chimerism was transient. Unstimulated Tregs (CD4+CD25+CD127-) and CD4+CD25- non-Tregs were sorted from PBMCs. Whole-study results and caveats: Findings come from small patient numbers and require larger validation. Biological reproducibility was not directly addressed in this study. Tregs expanded with activated donor B cells seemed most donor-specific.

The CDR3 has 15 residues. Unmatched junction bases numbered 5, after V lost 1 base and J lost 7 bases. Per the germline V gene, CDR1 is SGHTA and CDR2 is FQGNSA. The source is a human patient who received a combined kidney and bone marrow transplant. A share of the T cells may be of graft donor origin. This sequence joins TRBV7-2 and TRBJ2-7; 12 bases fit TRBD2. Sequenced here: CD4+ T cells from blood (PBMCs), sampled 6 months after the transplant. The CDR3 DNA reads TGTGCCAGCAGCTTAGTCCTAGCGGGGGGGAGAGAGCAGTACTTC. Its translation: CASSLVLAGGREQYF.